Shown below are 16 T cell receptor beta chains from a single sample sequenced in a study of blood T cell repertoires in COVID-19. Using immunoSEQ multiplex PCR, the repertoire was profiled, and TCRdb retains in-frame clones only, with some absent. The profile shows some 120,000 clones, about 74% of them singletons. Sequencing input: peripheral blood. The receptor source for this set is a man older than 75 with COVID-19, enrolled during active disease.

Only one count was recorded for this clone. The rearrangement joins TRBV27 to TRBJ2-5; 10 bases fit TRBD1. V gave up 6 bases and J gave up 4 bases; unmatched junction bases: 17. The CDR3 runs 18 residues. Germline lookup yields CDR1 MNHEY and CDR2 SMNVEV (reference sequence). In DNA form, the CDR3 reads TGTGCCAGCAGCCATAGCATATATTCGACAGGGGGCGTAGAGACCCAGTACTTC. Protein sequence: CASSHSIYSTGGVETQYF.

The V gene is TRBV28, the J gene TRBJ1-2; 10 bases match TRBD1. Germline V gene sequence: CDR1 MDHEN, CDR2 SYDVKM. Unmatched junction bases numbered 9, after V lost 6 bases and J lost 5 bases. The CDR3 has 15 residues. CDR3: CASSLPGQGRYGYTF. CDR3 nucleotides: TGTGCCAGCAGCCTACCGGGACAGGGGAGGTATGGCTACACCTTC.

Only a few counts were recorded for this clone. V is TRBV19 and J is TRBJ1-2; a weak D match, TRBD1 (5 bases). Per the germline V gene, CDR1 is LNHDA and CDR2 is SQIVND (reference sequence). The V gene lost 7 bases and the J gene lost 5 bases, with 14 bases spanning the gap. This CDR3 comprises 13 residues. The CDR3 protein is CASTLQEFYGYTF. As DNA, the CDR3 is TGTGCCAGTACCCTACAGGAATTTTATGGCTACACCTTC.

V is TRBV6-6 and J is TRBJ1-5; no clear D. Trimming cost V 2 bases and J 0 bases, with 11 bases left between them. Germline V lookup: CDR1 MNHNY, CDR2 SVGAGI (reference sequence). The CDR3 has 16 residues. CDR3 DNA: TGTGCCAGCAGTTACAAAGCCCGTTATAGCAATCAGCCCCAGCATTTT. Its translation: CASSYKARYSNQPQHF.

The chain has TRBV4-1 and TRBJ2-1; 8 bases map to TRBD2. The CDR3 has 16 residues. Trimming removed 1 base from V and 7 bases from J; junction bases left unmatched: 9. Germline V lookup: CDR1 MGHRA, CDR2 YSYEKL. The CDR3 sequence: CASSQVFVLAVNEQFF. In DNA form, the CDR3 reads TGCGCCAGCAGCCAAGTCTTTGTACTAGCGGTTAATGAGCAGTTCTTC.

The CDR3 sequence is CASSLRQGAFQPQHF. The CDR3 coding sequence is TGTGCCAGTAGCCTCCGACAGGGGGCATTTCAGCCCCAGCATTTT. The genes are TRBV19 and TRBJ1-5; 10 positions agree with TRBD1. Germline CDR1 is LNHDA and CDR2 is SQIVND (reference sequence). The J segment lost 6 bases and the V segment lost 6 bases, leaving 8 bases of the junction unmatched. This CDR3 region has 15 residues.

The rearrangement uses TRBV7-3 and TRBJ2-2; 8 bases match TRBD2. Germline V gene data show CDR1 as SGHTA and CDR2 as FQGTGA. CDR3 length: 15 amino acids. Unmatched junction bases numbered 5, after V lost 5 bases and J lost 3 bases. This CDR3 is CASSRTSGYTGELFF. The CDR3 bases are TGTGCCAGCAGCCGAACTAGCGGTTACACCGGGGAGCTGTTTTTT.

This clone was seen once. This sequence joins TRBV7-3 and TRBJ2-1; 15 bases are shared with TRBD2. The CDR3 has 17 residues. Germline assignment: CDR1 SGHTA and CDR2 FQGTGA. The V gene end was trimmed by 5 bases and the J gene end by 6 bases; junction bases not matched to a gene: 8. This CDR3 is CASSNHRTSGRGNEQFF. The CDR3 DNA reads TGTGCCAGCAGCAATCACCGGACTAGCGGGAGGGGCAATGAGCAGTTCTTC.

V is TRBV18 and J is TRBJ2-2; weak D call: TRBD1 (6 bases). The CDR3 totals 17 residues. From germline, CDR1 is KGHSH and CDR2 LQKENI. V was clipped by 1 base and J by 3 bases, with 15 bases between them. CDR3 nucleotide sequence: TGTGCCAGCTCACCACTGAGGCAGGGGACGGACACCGGGGAGCTGTTTTTT. Translating gives CASSPLRQGTDTGELFF.

The chain links TRBV6-1 to TRBJ1-2; perhaps TRBD1 as D (6 bases). The ends were cut back, 4 bases at V and 4 bases at J, with 19 bases in the middle. This CDR3 is 16 amino acids long. The germline gives CDR1 MNHNS, CDR2 SASEGT. CDR3 nucleotides: TGTGCCAGCAGTGGTCTAACAGGGAGGGGTGGCTATGGCTACACCTTC. It codes for CASSGLTGRGGYGYTF.

The chain has TRBV9 and TRBJ1-1, with D possibly being TRBD1 (5 bases). The CDR3 loop spans 13 amino acids. The germline V gene encodes CDR1 SGDLS and CDR2 YYNGEE. Trimming stripped 0 bases from V and 5 bases from J, with 8 bases between. The CDR3 sequence is CASSVDGGTEAFF. CDR3 coding DNA: TGTGCCAGCAGCGTAGACGGGGGGACTGAAGCTTTCTTT.

The chain recombines TRBV7-9 with TRBJ2-3; 12 nucleotides match TRBD2. CDR1 is SEHNR and CDR2 is FQNEAQ in the germline V gene (reference sequence). The trim removed 5 bases at V and 3 bases at J, leaving 9 bases unmatched. CDR3 length: 17 residues. CDR3 residues: CASSKTSGSVVTDTQYF. CDR3 nucleotides: TGTGCCAGCAGCAAGACTAGCGGGAGTGTAGTAACAGATACGCAGTATTTT.

The chain joins TRBV4-3 to TRBJ2-1; 10 bases map to TRBD2. The ends lost 2 bases at V and 5 bases at J; junction bases unmatched: 9. The germline CDR1 and CDR2 sequences are LGHNA and YSLEER. This CDR3 is 17 amino acids long. The DNA for the CDR3 is TGCGCCAGCAGCCAACTAGCGGGAGATGCGGGGAACAATGAGCAGTTCTTC. This gives the protein CASSQLAGDAGNNEQFF.

V is TRBV20-1 and J is TRBJ1-2; weak D call: TRBD1 (6 bases). CDR1 is DFQATT, CDR2 SNEGSKA, per germline (reference sequence). CDR3 length: 11 amino acids. V was pared by 8 bases and J by 8 bases, with 15 bases between. The CDR3 sequence is CSNAGAYGYTF. DNA for the CDR3: TGCAGTAACGCGGGGGCCTACGGCTACACCTTC.

In its sample, this clone was seen a few times. This sequence joins TRBV21-1 and TRBJ2-2; TRBD2, the table's D call, was not compared with the DNA. TRBV21-1 constitutes a pseudogene. The CDR3 length is 18 residues. CDR3 sequence (DNA): TGTGCCAGCAGCGAAGGACTAGCGGACCACACGAACACCGGGGAGCTGTTTTTT. Protein product: CASSEGLADHTNTGELFF.

The rearrangement joins TRBV7-6 to TRBJ2-7; 7 bases fit TRBD2. CDR1 and CDR2 from the germline V gene are SGHVS and FNYEAQ. The CDR3 has 15 amino acids. The J segment lost 0 bases and the V segment lost 5 bases, leaving 7 bases of the junction unmatched. CDR3 DNA sequence: TGTGCCAGCAGCGGGGGGGGTGAACCCTCCTACGAGCAGTACTTC. Amino acids: CASSGGGEPSYEQYF.